These T cell receptor beta chains were read from a single sample in a study of blood T cell repertoires in COVID-19. Repertoires were generated with immunoSEQ multiplex PCR, while TCRdb's copy carries only in-frame clones and drops some. This sample has 95,000 to 150,000 clones; approximately 70% occur once, and the top ten carry roughly 0.86%. The sample was peripheral blood. The source is a human donor with acute or convalescent COVID-19. The donor label of this sample is uncertain. The CDR3 runs from the conserved cysteine through the conserved F or W. D genes are given only for firm matches. Some rows mark clone size as missing; the rest say once, few, many or name a class of expanded clone.

d_call	v_call	clone_size	j_call	cdr3_aa	cdr3_nt
.	TRBV2	few	TRBJ1-1	CASTLDQGSTEAFF	TGTGCCAGCACCCTGGACCAGGGGAGCACTGAAGCTTTCTTT
.	TRBV6-5	few	TRBJ2-5	CASSPQGRKETQYF	TGTGCCAGCAGTCCGCAGGGCCGGAAAGAGACCCAGTACTTC
.	TRBV27	few	TRBJ1-2	CASSLGTGYGYTF	TGTGCCAGCAGTCTAGGCACGGGATATGGCTACACCTTC
TRBD1	TRBV28	.	TRBJ2-1	CASSSPGHRGSNEQFF	TGTGCCAGCAGTTCCCCCGGCCACAGGGGTTCCAATGAGCAGTTCTTC
.	TRBV5-6	.	TRBJ2-7	CASSLRRGSYEQYF	TGTGCCAGCAGCTTGAGAAGGGGAAGCTACGAGCAGTACTTC
.	TRBV25-1	.	TRBJ1-3	CASSISGNTIYF	TGTGCCAGCAGTATCAGTGGAAACACCATATATTTT
.	TRBV24-1	.	TRBJ2-5	CATSDLGAGQETQYF	TGTGCCACCAGTGATTTGGGGGCAGGACAAGAGACCCAGTACTTC
TRBD1	TRBV6-6	.	TRBJ1-5	CASTGTGSNQPQHF	TGTGCCAGCACCGGGACAGGTAGCAATCAGCCCCAGCATTTT
TRBD2	TRBV7-6	.	TRBJ2-2	CASSQTSGGVTGELFF	TGTGCCAGCAGCCAAACTAGCGGGGGGGTCACCGGGGAGCTGTTTTTT
.	TRBV18	.	TRBJ1-1	CASSPIERNTEAFF	TGTGCCAGCTCACCGATAGAAAGGAACACTGAAGCTTTCTTT
.	TRBV7-2	.	TRBJ1-6	CASGGTHGNSPLHF	TGTGCCAGCGGAGGGACTCACGGTAATTCACCCCTCCACTTT
.	TRBV11-2	.	TRBJ2-7	CASSLGAGSYEQYF	TGTGCCAGCAGCTTGGGAGCCGGTTCCTACGAGCAGTACTTC
TRBD2	TRBV9	many	TRBJ2-3	CASSVATSGGGGTDTQYF	TGTGCCAGCAGCGTAGCCACTAGCGGGGGGGGAGGCACAGATACGCAGTATTTT
.	TRBV5-1	once	TRBJ2-5	CASSLVGGGETQYF	TGCGCCAGCAGCTTGGTTGGCGGTGGGGAGACCCAGTACTTC
TRBD1	TRBV7-8	few	TRBJ2-2	CASSLGQGARLVTGELFF	TGTGCCAGCAGCTTAGGACAGGGGGCTAGGTTGGTGACCGGGGAGCTGTTTTTT